This T cell receptor (beta chain) was captured by sequencing in a study of T-cell memory formation after mild COVID-19. Points from the study as a whole: Second-wave clones with a day 37 peak had unconfirmed SARS-CoV-2 specificity. Chiefly within CM and EM were the contracting CD4+ clones; CD8+ ones were within EMRA. Clones shrinking from day 15 to 85 showed even CD4/CD8 mixes; later expanders tilted CD4+.

A note on this clonotype: Its antigen remains unknown.

The CDR3 is 13 residues long. V shed 4 bases and J 10 bases; nucleotides not matched to a gene: 7. The authors produced TCR alpha and TCR beta cDNA libraries with sample barcodes and UMIs by 5'RACE using constant-segment primers. TCRdb ran MiXCR on the 5' RACE reads and lists one entry per CDR3 protein. This table holds a few hundred thousand distinct CDR3 sequences, 25% to 30% found once. Specimen: PBMCs or a T cell subset sorted from them (not recorded which). The rearrangement joins TRBV23-1 to TRBJ2-4, with TRBD1 matching over 7 bases. TRBV23-1 is treated as an ORF (open reading frame) with a function not yet certain. The clonotype was recovered from an adult woman who had mild COVID-19 (a few samples of this study predate the infection). Cell type and time point are not known. CDR3 residues: CASSRPGQRIQYF. Written as DNA, the CDR3 is TGCGCCAGCAGTCGTCCGGGACAGCGGATTCAGTACTTC.